Described below is a single T cell receptor beta chain sequence and its context. The sample originates from a study of blood T cell repertoires in COVID-19. In the study overall: Acute-phase and convalescent COVID-19 samples originated in the United States, Italy and Spain. From T cells, B-cell-depleted T cells, or PBMCs came the material, which was cDNA or gDNA.

Between the trimmed V and J ends, which lost 2 bases and 4 bases, there was a span of 11 bases. The CDR3 loop spans 14 amino acids. Germline CDR1 is LGHDT and CDR2 is YNNKEL (reference sequence). In the authors' workflow: Amplification of reference gene primers was used by the study to estimate nucleated cell counts. The repertoire was sequenced with immunoSEQ multiplex PCR; TCRdb's copy has only in-frame clones and lacks some. Clonal size and the V and J genes are those of that table, whereas D and trimming came from the DNA. This sample yields approximately 85,000 clones, of which more than 80% are seen a single time; less than 15% belongs to the top ten.

This TCR was recovered from a human donor in a cohort sampled during active COVID-19. The chain uses TRBV3-1 (or the pseudogene TRBV3-2) and TRBJ1-1; D remains unclear. Source material: peripheral blood. The CDR3 DNA is TGTGCCAGCAGCCAACTAGGACGGGGCACTGAAGCTTTCTTT. Amino acid sequence: CASSQLGRGTEAFF.